Following are 32 T cell receptor beta chains from one sample sequenced in a study of blood T cell repertoires in COVID-19. Data came from immunoSEQ multiplex PCR; TCRdb stores just in-frame clones and leaves some out. The sample includes approximately 330,000 clones, roughly 90% of them seen just once. Material: peripheral blood. The receptors originated from a woman in her 40s with COVID-19, enrolled during active disease.

The chain couples TRBV19 to TRBJ2-1; 11 nucleotides line up with TRBD2. This CDR3 region has 17 residues. The junction had 9 bases not matched to a gene; V was cut back by 4 bases and J by 4 bases. Per germline, CDR1 LNHDA and CDR2 SQIVND (reference sequence). CDR3 sequence: CASSTSLAGGHYNEQFF. CDR3 in DNA: TGTGCCAGTAGTACGAGCCTAGCGGGAGGTCATTACAATGAGCAGTTCTTC.

The rearrangement uses TRBV5-1 and TRBJ2-3; TRBD1 agrees at 8 bases. The junction had 3 bases not matched to a gene; V was cut back by 7 bases and J by 2 bases. This CDR3 contains 13 residues. Germline CDR1 and CDR2: SGHRS and YFSETQ. The CDR3 DNA follows: TGCGCCAGCGGACAGGGTTACACAGATACGCAGTATTTT. It codes for CASGQGYTDTQYF.

This chain connects TRBV30 to TRBJ1-5; 8 bases align to TRBD1. Germline CDR1 and CDR2: GTSNPN and SVGIG (reference sequence). V shed 5 bases, J shed 6 bases, and the junction held 9 bases outside the gene matches. The CDR3 has 14 residues. The DNA of the CDR3 is TGTGCCTGGGGCCGTACAGGGGGAGCTCAGCCCCAGCATTTT. This translates into CAWGRTGGAQPQHF.

The rearrangement uses TRBV9 and TRBJ2-1; D may be TRBD2 (6 bases). CDR3 length: 15 amino acids. Trimming stripped 5 bases from V and 4 bases from J, with 16 bases between. The germline gives CDR1 SGDLS, CDR2 YYNGEE. The CDR3 region is CASSSSGNPYNEQFF. Written as DNA, the CDR3 is TGTGCCAGCAGTAGTAGCGGTAACCCTTACAATGAGCAGTTCTTC.

This clone turned up a few times. The chain has TRBV6-5 and TRBJ2-2, with D tentatively TRBD2 (5 bases). Per germline, CDR1 MNHEY and CDR2 SVGAGI. The CDR3 contains 15 residues. The V end was cut by 0 bases, the J end by 2 bases, with 7 bases between. The CDR3 DNA is TGTGCCAGCAGTTACTCCGGGGTTAACACCGGGGAGCTGTTTTTT. Translation gives CASSYSGVNTGELFF.

The genes are TRBV21-1 and TRBJ1-2; TRBD1 was called by the table and not checked on the DNA. TRBV21-1 is a pseudogene. This CDR3 spans 16 amino acids. The CDR3, as DNA: TGTGCCAGCAGCGACAGGCCGGACGCCCCTAACTATGGCTACACCTTC. The encoded protein is CASSDRPDAPNYGYTF.

The CDR3 loop reads CSVGGPGGTGELFF. For the CDR3, the DNA is TGCAGCGTAGGGGGCCCAGGTGGAACCGGGGAGCTGTTTTTT. This chain joins TRBV29-1 and TRBJ2-2, with TRBD1 matching 7 bases. The CDR3 contains 14 residues. Looked up from germline, CDR1 is SQVTM and CDR2 is ANQGSEA. V was clipped by 6 bases and J by 5 bases; unmatched bases: 9.

The chain employs TRBV27 and TRBJ2-5; perhaps TRBD2 as D (5 bases). V gave up 5 bases and J gave up 5 bases, with 21 bases separating them. The CDR3 consists of 16 residues. Per the germline V gene, CDR1 is MNHEY and CDR2 is SMNVEV (reference sequence). As DNA, the CDR3 is TGTGCCAGCAGTCCACGGGATGGAGTAGCGAGGGAGACCCAGTACTTC. Residues: CASSPRDGVARETQYF.

The chain uses TRBV6-5 and TRBJ2-5; D may be TRBD1 (6 bases). Trimming removed 4 bases at V and 6 bases at J, with 15 bases between. Germline CDR1 and CDR2: MNHEY and SVGAGI. The CDR3 sequence is 14 residues long. The CDR3 DNA reads as TGTGCCAGCAGTTCCACCCACAGGGTGCAGACCCAGTACTTC. Amino acids: CASSSTHRVQTQYF.

The chain uses TRBV9 and TRBJ2-7, with 8 positions matching TRBD2. Germline V gene sequence: CDR1 SGDLS, CDR2 YYNGEE. V gave up 2 bases and J gave up 0 bases; unmatched junction bases: 7. There are 16 residues in the CDR3. The CDR3 nucleotides are TGTGCCAGCAGCGTGCTAGCGGGCGAATTCTCCTACGAGCAGTACTTC. Amino acids: CASSVLAGEFSYEQYF.

The gene calls are TRBV7-3 and TRBJ2-1; 10 bases are shared with TRBD2. The CDR3 length is 16 residues. Germline loops: CDR1 SGHTA, CDR2 FQGTGA. With V trimmed by 5 bases and J by 7 bases, 11 bases remained unmatched. The CDR3 coding sequence is TGTGCCAGCAGCCCCTCGGGACTAGCGCCGACAAATGAGCAGTTCTTC. The encoded protein is CASSPSGLAPTNEQFF.

This clone has a single count. The chain joins TRBV5-1 to TRBJ2-5; tentatively, D is TRBD1 (5 bases). V lost 4 bases to trimming and J lost 1 base, with 11 bases between them. The CDR3 runs to 14 residues. From germline, CDR1 is SGHRS and CDR2 YFSETQ. CDR3 nucleotide sequence: TGCGCCAGCAGCCCCGGTGGGGCCCAAGAGACCCAGTACTTC. It translates to CASSPGGAQETQYF.

The V and J genes are TRBV30 and TRBJ1-4; no firm D call. CDR1 GTSNPN and CDR2 SVGIG come from the germline V gene (reference sequence). The V and J ends lost 0 bases and 3 bases respectively, with 8 bases between them. The CDR3 is 14 amino acids. CDR3 region: CAWSVGRANEKLFF. The CDR3 nucleotides are TGTGCCTGGAGTGTAGGGAGGGCTAATGAAAAACTGTTTTTT.

The chain combines TRBV30 with TRBJ1-1; D uncertain. V shed 4 bases and J shed 3 bases, with 18 bases lying between them. Germline CDR1 GTSNPN, CDR2 SVGIG (reference sequence). This CDR3 has 15 residues. The CDR3 protein is CAWKTTGSGYTEAFF. CDR3 DNA sequence: TGTGCCTGGAAGACTACGGGAAGTGGATACACTGAAGCTTTCTTT.

This rearrangement joins TRBV6-5 to TRBJ1-1; no clear D gene. This CDR3 has 14 amino acids. The V gene lost 3 bases and the J gene lost 3 bases, with 11 bases spanning the gap. Looked up from germline, CDR1 is MNHEY and CDR2 is SVGAGI. The CDR3 is CASSYTLGDTEAFF. DNA of the CDR3: TGTGCCAGCAGTTATACGCTCGGTGACACTGAAGCTTTCTTT.

V usage is TRBV7-9 and J usage is TRBJ1-2; 7 positions agree with TRBD1. The J segment lost 2 bases and the V segment lost 4 bases, leaving 10 bases of the junction unmatched. Germline CDR1 reads SEHNR; CDR2 reads FQNEAQ (reference sequence). This CDR3 comprises 16 residues. CDR3 nucleotides: TGTGCCAGCAGCTCGCTCTTAGGACAGGAGAACTATGGCTACACCTTC. Translating gives CASSSLLGQENYGYTF.

The chain carries TRBV6-2 or TRBV6-3 and TRBJ1-5; 8 bases agree with TRBD1. CDR3 size: 15 residues. Germline V gene lookup returns CDR1 MNHEY and CDR2 SVGEGT. V dropped 5 bases and J dropped 6; count of bases not matched to a gene: 9. CDR3 sequence: CASSPTGAQIQPQHF. The CDR3 bases are TGTGCCAGCAGTCCGACAGGGGCCCAGATTCAGCCCCAGCATTTT.

With regard to this clone: The junction departs from the called germline gene at one end, perhaps through a read error. V is TRBV7-7 and J is TRBJ1-5; the match to TRBD1 covers 8 bases. There are 13 residues in the CDR3. The germline CDR1 and CDR2 sequences are SSHAT and FNYEAQ (reference sequence). This CDR3 reads CASSLDRGKPQHF. In DNA, the CDR3 is TGTGCTAGCAGCTTAGACAGGGGTAAGCCCCAGCATTTT.

This clone was seen only once. The gene calls are TRBV28 and TRBJ1-1; D remains unclear. Germline loops: CDR1 MDHEN, CDR2 SYDVKM. This CDR3 region has 14 residues. Trimming cost V 4 bases and J 0 bases, with 9 bases left between them. The CDR3 coding sequence is TGTGCCAGCAGTTCCCCCCCCATGAACACTGAAGCTTTCTTT. Translated: CASSSPPMNTEAFF.

This chain joins TRBV13 and TRBJ2-5; a weak D match, TRBD2 (7 bases). Germline V gene sequence: CDR1 PRHDT, CDR2 FYEKMQ (reference sequence). The CDR3 consists of 16 residues. V was cut by 5 bases and J by 0 bases, with 16 bases left in between. The CDR3 region has the DNA TGTGCCAGCAGCCCGGACAAGGGGGGGTACCAAGAGACCCAGTACTTC. Its translation is CASSPDKGGYQETQYF.

This clone was recorded a few times. V usage is TRBV27 and J usage is TRBJ2-7, with D possibly being TRBD1 (6 bases). Germline CDR1 reads MNHEY; CDR2 reads SMNVEV (reference sequence). Trimming cost V 5 bases and J 2 bases, with 16 bases left between them. This CDR3 is 15 amino acids long. In DNA form, the CDR3 reads TGTGCCAGCAGTCCCGAGAGGGACATGCCCTACGAGCAGTACTTC. This encodes CASSPERDMPYEQYF.

The V and J genes are TRBV7-2 and TRBJ2-2; 8 bases are shared with TRBD2. Looked up from germline, CDR1 is SGHTA and CDR2 is FQGNSA. V trimming: 5 bases; J trimming: 2 bases; junction bases outside the gene matches: 7. CDR3 length equals 16 residues. The CDR3 nucleotides are TGTGCCAGCAGCCTGAGCGGGGGATCTAACACCGGGGAGCTGTTTTTT. Translated: CASSLSGGSNTGELFF.

V and J are TRBV12-5 and TRBJ2-5, with 14 nucleotides matching TRBD2. V shed 5 bases, J shed 5 bases, and the junction held 10 bases outside the gene matches. Looked up from germline, CDR1 is LGHNT and CDR2 is FRNRAP. The CDR3 loop spans 17 amino acids. CDR3 region: CASGQGLAGVGSETQYF. The CDR3 bases are TGTGCTAGTGGTCAGGGACTAGCGGGAGTTGGGAGTGAGACCCAGTACTTC.

The V call is TRBV5-1, the J call TRBJ2-6; weak D call: TRBD1 (5 bases). The germline V and J ends were trimmed by 8 bases and 1 base, with 10 bases remaining between them. The germline CDR1 and CDR2 sequences are SGHRS and YFSETQ. This CDR3 is 14 amino acids long. The CDR3 DNA sequence: TGCGCCAGTCAGGCAGGGTCTGGGGCCAACGTCCTGACTTTC. Translated: CASQAGSGANVLTF.

This clone was recorded once. The genes are TRBV18 and TRBJ2-2, with 7 bases matching TRBD1. The CDR3 spans 16 residues. The V segment lost 4 bases and the J segment 1 base; nucleotides outside the gene matches: 6. CDR1 and CDR2 (germline): KGHSH, LQKENI. CDR3 in amino acids: CASSLRQGRNTGELFF. DNA for the CDR3: TGTGCCAGCTCACTTAGACAGGGCCGGAACACCGGGGAGCTGTTTTTT.

The rearrangement uses TRBV30 and TRBJ1-1; unclear D gene. The CDR3 contains 15 residues. Trimming left V 0 bases short and J 0 bases short, with 11 bases between. The germline CDR1 and CDR2 sequences are GTSNPN and SVGIG (reference sequence). This CDR3 is CAWSVRGRMNTEAFF. The CDR3 nucleotides read TGTGCCTGGAGTGTACGAGGGAGGATGAACACTGAAGCTTTCTTT.

V usage is TRBV11-2 and J usage is TRBJ1-2; TRBD1 might be the D (5 bases). V was trimmed by 5 bases and J by 8 bases, leaving 18 bases between them. The CDR3 spans 14 residues. The V gene's germline CDR1 is SGHAT and CDR2 FQNNGV. CDR3 DNA: TGTGCCAGCAGCCCTGGATCTCCCTGGGGCGGCTACACCTTC. It specifies CASSPGSPWGGYTF.

The chain has TRBV6-5 and TRBJ1-5, with D tentatively TRBD1 (6 bases). Looked up from germline, CDR1 is MNHEY and CDR2 is SVGAGI. The ends were cut back, 5 bases at V and 2 bases at J, with 10 bases in the middle. The CDR3 sequence is 14 residues long. The CDR3 is CASSHYRGNQPQHF. The CDR3 DNA sequence: TGTGCCAGCAGTCACTACAGGGGCAATCAGCCCCAGCATTTT.

The rearrangement links TRBV7-2 to TRBJ2-5; 7 positions agree with TRBD1. The CDR3 is 14 amino acids. With 6 bases clipped from V and 5 bases from J, the junction kept 9 bases outside the gene matches. Germline V CDR1 and CDR2: SGHTA, FQGNSA. CDR3 sequence reads: CASSQTGEGETQYF. The CDR3 region has the DNA TGTGCCAGCAGTCAAACAGGGGAAGGGGAGACCCAGTACTTC.

The genes are TRBV28 and TRBJ2-1; tentative D call: TRBD2 (5 bases). The CDR3 contains 15 residues. Trimming pared 6 bases from V and 3 bases from J, leaving 15 bases between. Germline-derived CDR1 and CDR2 are MDHEN and SYDVKM. The CDR3 DNA follows: TGTGCCAGCAGCTTGGCCGGGATTTACTACAATGAGCAGTTCTTC. It yields the protein CASSLAGIYYNEQFF.

The chain joins TRBV24-1 to TRBJ1-2; D gene ambiguous. V was clipped by 5 bases and J by 8 bases, with 17 bases between them. Germline V lookup: CDR1 KGHDR, CDR2 SFDVKD. CDR3 length: 14 amino acids. The DNA of the CDR3 is TGTGCCACCAGTGCCCAACCGGGAGTGAAGGGCTACACCTTC. This gives the protein CATSAQPGVKGYTF.

V usage is TRBV7-2 and J usage is TRBJ2-5; D remains unclear. This CDR3 has 16 residues. Germline CDR1 reads SGHTA; CDR2 reads FQGNSA. V was shortened by 1 base and J by 1 base, with 13 bases between the two germline ends. The CDR3 is CASSLGGRVFQETQYF. CDR3 nucleotides: TGTGCCAGCAGCTTAGGTGGTCGGGTATTCCAAGAGACCCAGTACTTC.